The present T cell receptor beta chain was sequenced within a study of OX40 agonist ivuxolimab in advanced cancers. The overall study: The patients got ivuxolimab, which is an agonistic anti-OX40 (CD134) antibody. Study-wide findings and caveats: Relative to CD4+ cells, CD8+ T cells on average had more expanded clones. Nonresponders, in some cases, also had low normalized T-cell clonal expansion.

This clone was seen a single time. The antigen is unknown. Libraries were prepared by immunoSEQ multiplex PCR; TCRdb keeps only in-frame clonotypes and omits some of them. The table shows around 150,000 clones, with about nine tenths occurring only once. This CDR3 contains 14 residues. Germline CDR1 MNHNY, CDR2 SVGAGI (reference sequence). Trimming removed 6 bases from V and 1 base from J, with 10 bases in between. The chain has TRBV6-6 and TRBJ2-1; possible D gene TRBD2, 6 bases. The receptor was isolated from an adult with an advanced solid tumor such as melanoma, head and neck, liver or kidney cancer. This material consisted of CD4+ or CD8+ T cells sorted from blood, taken in a trial of the OX40 agonist ivuxolimab. CDR3 sequence (DNA): TGTGCCAGCAGCCGAAGCGGGTCCTACAATGAGCAGTTCTTC. Residues: CASSRSGSYNEQFF.